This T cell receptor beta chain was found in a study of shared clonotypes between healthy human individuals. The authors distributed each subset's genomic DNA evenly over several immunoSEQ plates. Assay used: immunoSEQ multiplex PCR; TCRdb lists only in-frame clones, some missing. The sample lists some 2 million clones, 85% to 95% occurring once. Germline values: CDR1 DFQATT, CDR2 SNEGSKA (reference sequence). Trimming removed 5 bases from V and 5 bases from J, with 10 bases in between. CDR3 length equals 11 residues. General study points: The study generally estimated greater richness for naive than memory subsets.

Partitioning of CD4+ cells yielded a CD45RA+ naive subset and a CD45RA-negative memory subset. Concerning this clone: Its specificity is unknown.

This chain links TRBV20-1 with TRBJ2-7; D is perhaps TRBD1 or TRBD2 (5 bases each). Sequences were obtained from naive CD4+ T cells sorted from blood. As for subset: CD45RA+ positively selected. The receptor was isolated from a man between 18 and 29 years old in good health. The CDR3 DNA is TGCAGTGCTGGCAGGGACCACGAGCAGTACTTC. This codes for CSAGRDHEQYF.